These 7 T cell receptor beta chains originate from one sample sequenced in a study of T cell responses to AZD1222 COVID-19 vaccine. The protocol was immunoSEQ multiplex PCR, while the TCRdb copy is restricted to in-frame clones and leaves out a portion. The table has about 150,000 clones, almost 95% seen once. The sample was peripheral blood, taken on day 0 of AZD1222 vaccination. These receptors were taken from an adult in good health.

To note about this clone: Relative to the germline gene, one junction end is altered; a read error may explain this. V usage is TRBV30 and J usage is TRBJ2-7; D possibly matches TRBD1 or TRBD2 (6 bases each). The CDR3 sequence is 11 residues long. Germline-derived CDR1 and CDR2 are GTSNPN and SVGIG (reference sequence). CDR3 nucleotides: TGTGCCTGGAGTGTAGGGGGGTCGTCGGGTTTC. It encodes CAWSVGGSSGF. The entire variable domain, with the rest obtained from reference TRBV30 and TRBJ2-7, is as follows: SQTIHQWPATLVQPVGSPLSLECTVEGTSNPNLYWYRQAAGRGLQLLFYSVGIGQISSEVPQNLSASRPQDRQFILSSKKLLLSDSGFYLCAWSVGGSSGFGPGTRLTVT.

This clone was observed once. The gene calls are TRBV28 and TRBJ2-7; D is possibly TRBD2 (5 bases). V lost 7 bases, J lost 0 bases, and 10 bases lay in between. The germline V gene encodes CDR1 MDHEN and CDR2 SYDVKM. The CDR3 loop spans 13 amino acids. CDR3 DNA: TGTGCCAGCACTGGACTGAACTCCTACGAGCAGTACTTC. Translation: CASTGLNSYEQYF. Full variable domain (remainder filled in from reference TRBV28 and TRBJ2-7): DVKVTQSSRYLVKRTGEKVFLECVQDMDHENMFWYRQDPGLGLRLIYFSYDVKMKEKGDIPEGYSVSREKKERFSLILESASTNQTSMYLCASTGLNSYEQYFGPGTRLTVT.

The CDR3 coding sequence is TGTGCCAGCAGCGATAGGACAGGGACTGGAAACACCATATATTTT. It is translated as CASSDRTGTGNTIYF. The chain combines TRBV9 with TRBJ1-3; 8 nucleotides line up with TRBD1. The CDR3 runs to 15 residues. In germline, CDR1 is SGDLS, CDR2 YYNGEE. Trimming took 3 bases from V and 2 from J; bases not matched to a gene: 4. The full variable domain, in which reference TRBV9 and TRBJ1-3 provide the parts outside the CDR3, is DSGVTQTPKHLITATGQRVTLRCSPRSGDLSVYWYQQSLDQGLQFLIQYYNGEERAKGNILERFSAQQFPDLHSELNLSSLELGDSALYFCASSDRTGTGNTIYFGEGSWLTVV.

The rearrangement links TRBV5-4 to TRBJ1-5; no clear D gene. V lost 0 bases and J lost 0, with 7 bases in between. Germline CDR1 is SGHNT and CDR2 is YYREEE (reference sequence). The CDR3 has 15 amino acids. The CDR3 DNA sequence: TGTGCCAGCAGCTTGGGAGGTTATAGCAATCAGCCCCAGCATTTT. It encodes CASSLGGYSNQPQHF. Together with reference TRBV5-4 and TRBJ1-5, the CDR3 gives the full variable domain: ETGVTQSPTHLIKTRGQQVTLRCSSQSGHNTVSWYQQALGQGPQFIFQYYREEENGRGNFPPRFSGLQFPNYSSELNVNALELDDSALYLCASSLGGYSNQPQHFGDGTRLSIL.

The chain carries TRBV11-2 and TRBJ1-2; D remains ambiguous. The V end was cut by 1 base, the J end by 5 bases, with 14 bases between. Germline CDR1 and CDR2: SGHAT and FQNNGV. The CDR3 runs to 15 residues. The CDR3 spells CASSLVVGDLYGYTF. Written as DNA, the CDR3 is TGTGCCAGCAGCTTAGTTGTGGGTGACCTTTATGGCTACACCTTC.

This chain uses TRBV19 with TRBJ2-3; D remains ambiguous. Germline-derived CDR1 and CDR2 are LNHDA and SQIVND (reference sequence). V was pared by 1 base and J by 1 base, with 9 bases between. The CDR3 is made up of 15 amino acids. CDR3 in amino acids: CASSIGWSGTDTQYF. The CDR3 bases are TGTGCCAGTAGTATAGGTTGGAGTGGCACAGATACGCAGTATTTT.

The chain links TRBV6-6 to TRBJ2-3, with D tentatively TRBD2 (7 bases). Germline lookup yields CDR1 MNHNY and CDR2 SVGAGI (reference sequence). V was clipped by 7 bases and J by 2 bases, with 16 bases between them. The CDR3 is made up of 15 amino acids. The CDR3 region has the DNA TGTGCCAGCAATCGGGGAGGGGGGGCCACAGATACGCAGTATTTT. Protein sequence: CASNRGGGATDTQYF.